This T cell receptor beta chain was documented in a study of blood T cell repertoires in COVID-19. As for the study in general: The United States, Italy and Spain were the sources of the acute and convalescent COVID-19 samples. PBMCs, B-cell-depleted T cells, or T cells provided the cDNA or gDNA that made up the material.

The method was immunoSEQ multiplex PCR; TCRdb's version includes in-frame clones alone and lacks a portion of them. The sample has fewer than 250,000 clones; over 80% are singletons. Germline CDR1 and CDR2: LGHNA and YNFKEQ. There are 17 residues in the CDR3. The V and J ends lost 1 base and 4 bases, in that order; junction bases with no gene match: 10. The chain recombines TRBV4-2 with TRBJ1-3; 7 nucleotides match TRBD1. This receptor was obtained from a woman between 70 and 85 years old with active or convalescent COVID-19. Sequencing input: peripheral blood. The CDR3 loop reads CASSQVNEGAGGNTIYF. Here the CDR3 DNA reads TGTGCCAGCAGCCAAGTGAACGAGGGGGCAGGAGGAAACACCATATATTTT.